This T cell receptor (beta chain) was sequenced during a study of T cell responses to AZD1222 COVID-19 vaccine. Study overall: Whether given at about 4 or about 12 weeks, second doses were pooled. Study-level results: No repertoire was sampled before or during the peak T cell response, only after it. It should be noted that donors were predominantly white British and more often female, and clonal diversity was possibly underestimated. Close to half of spike-specific TCRs reportedly recognize unmutated variant regions.

For this clone: The antigen remains undetermined.

The CDR3 is 13 residues long. V was trimmed by 5 bases and J by 9 bases, leaving 16 bases between them. The germline gives CDR1 MDHEN, CDR2 SYDVKM. Only in-frame clones appear in the TCRdb table, and some are missing; sequencing was by immunoSEQ multiplex PCR. The profile covers 120,000 to 150,000 clones, with 88% appearing a single time and about 15% taken by the ten largest. This TCR was sampled from an adult in good health. This specimen consisted of peripheral blood, obtained on day 0 of AZD1222 vaccination. The chain links TRBV28 to TRBJ1-2; D call uncertain. The CDR3 coding sequence is TGTGCCAGCAGTGAGAAGTCCCGACGAAGCTACACCTTC. Residues: CASSEKSRRSYTF.